These 3 T cell receptor beta chains were sequenced from one sample in a study of CD8 T cells in ankylosing spondylitis. TCRdb re-called the 5' RACE reads with MiXCR, one entry per CDR3 protein. The sample yields about 23,000 distinct CDR3 sequences, less than 20% seen once. The sample taken for sequencing was blood. Receptor source: a male donor with ankylosing spondylitis or in good health (not recorded which).

This clonotype has ten or more counts. This chain links TRBV4-3 with TRBJ2-3, with D perhaps matching TRBD1 (5 bases). CDR3 size: 15 residues. The germline CDR1 and CDR2 sequences are LGHNA and YSLEER. V shed 4 bases and J shed 0 bases, with 11 bases lying between them. The CDR3, as DNA: TGCGCCAGCAGCCTTCGACAGTATAGCACAGATACGCAGTATTTT. This codes for CASSLRQYSTDTQYF.

J is TRBJ2-2 and V is TRBV5-1; the match to TRBD2 covers 8 bases. The CDR3 runs to 15 residues. Germline CDR1 and CDR2: SGHRS and YFSETQ. The ends lost 4 bases at V and 2 bases at J; junction bases unmatched: 4. The CDR3 DNA sequence: TGCGCCAGCAGCCAAGCGGGAGCAAACACCGGGGAGCTGTTTTTT. It yields the protein CASSQAGANTGELFF.

The chain uses TRBV11-2 and TRBJ2-1, with 12 positions matching TRBD2. This CDR3 spans 15 amino acids. CDR1 SGHAT and CDR2 FQNNGV come from the germline V gene. After removal of 5 bases from V and 4 bases from J, the junction contained 3 bases not matched to a gene. For the CDR3, the DNA is TGTGCCAGCAGCCAACTAGCGGGGGGATACAATGAGCAGTTCTTC. This translates into CASSQLAGGYNEQFF.